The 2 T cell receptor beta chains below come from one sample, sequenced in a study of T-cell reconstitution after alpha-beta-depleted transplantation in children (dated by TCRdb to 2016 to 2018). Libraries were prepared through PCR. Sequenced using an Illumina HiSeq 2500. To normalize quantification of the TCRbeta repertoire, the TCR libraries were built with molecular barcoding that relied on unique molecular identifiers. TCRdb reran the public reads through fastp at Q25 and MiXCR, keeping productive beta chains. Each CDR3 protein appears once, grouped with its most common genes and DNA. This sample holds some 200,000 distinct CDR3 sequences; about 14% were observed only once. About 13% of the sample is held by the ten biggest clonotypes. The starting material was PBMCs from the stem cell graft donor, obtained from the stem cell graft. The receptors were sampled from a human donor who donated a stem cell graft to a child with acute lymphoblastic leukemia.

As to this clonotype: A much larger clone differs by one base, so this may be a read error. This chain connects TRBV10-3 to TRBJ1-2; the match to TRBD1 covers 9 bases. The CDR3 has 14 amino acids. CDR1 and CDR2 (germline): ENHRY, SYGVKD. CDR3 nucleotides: TGTGCCATCAACGACGGGGACAGGGAGTATGACTACACCTTC. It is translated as CAINDGDREYDYTF.

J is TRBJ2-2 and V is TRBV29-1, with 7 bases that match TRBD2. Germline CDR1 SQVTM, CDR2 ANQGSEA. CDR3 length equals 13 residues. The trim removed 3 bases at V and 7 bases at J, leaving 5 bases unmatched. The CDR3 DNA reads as TGCAGCGTTGAGCCCAGGGAGGGCGGGGAGCTGTTTTTT. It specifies CSVEPREGGELFF.